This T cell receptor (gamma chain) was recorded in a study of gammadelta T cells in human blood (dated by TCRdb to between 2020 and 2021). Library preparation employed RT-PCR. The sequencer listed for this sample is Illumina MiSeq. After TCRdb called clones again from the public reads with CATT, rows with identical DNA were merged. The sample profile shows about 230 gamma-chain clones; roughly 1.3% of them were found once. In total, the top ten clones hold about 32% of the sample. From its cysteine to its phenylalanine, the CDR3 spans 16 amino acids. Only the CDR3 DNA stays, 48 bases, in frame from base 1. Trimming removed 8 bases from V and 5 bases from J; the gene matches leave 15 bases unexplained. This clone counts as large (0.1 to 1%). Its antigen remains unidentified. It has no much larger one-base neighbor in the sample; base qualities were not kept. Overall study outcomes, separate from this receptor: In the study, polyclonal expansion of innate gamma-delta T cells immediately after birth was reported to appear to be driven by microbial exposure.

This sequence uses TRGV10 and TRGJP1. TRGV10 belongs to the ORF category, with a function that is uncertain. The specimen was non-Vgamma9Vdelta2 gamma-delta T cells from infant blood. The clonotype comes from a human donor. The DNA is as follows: TGTGCTGCGTGGGATTATGTGAGGGGTACTGGTTGGTTCAAGATATTT. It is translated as CAAWDYVRGTGWFKIF.